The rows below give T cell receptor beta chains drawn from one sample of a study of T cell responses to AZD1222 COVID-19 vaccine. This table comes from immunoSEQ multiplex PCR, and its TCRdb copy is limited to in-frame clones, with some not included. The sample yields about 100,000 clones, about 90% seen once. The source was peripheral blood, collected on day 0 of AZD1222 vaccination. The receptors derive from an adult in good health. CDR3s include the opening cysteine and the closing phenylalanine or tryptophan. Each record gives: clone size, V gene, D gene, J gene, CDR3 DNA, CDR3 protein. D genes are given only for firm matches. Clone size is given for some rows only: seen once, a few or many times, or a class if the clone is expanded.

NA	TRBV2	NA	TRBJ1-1	TGTGCCAGCAGACCCAGAGCAGGGGAAACTGAAGCTTTCTTT	CASRPRAGETEAFF
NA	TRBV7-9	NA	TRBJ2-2	TGTGCCAGCAGCTCAGAACTAGGGGGTGTCACCGGGGAGCTGTTTTTT	CASSSELGGVTGELFF
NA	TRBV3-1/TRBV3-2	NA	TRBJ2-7	TGTGCCAGCAGCCAGGGCTACGAGCAGTACTTC	CASSQGYEQYF
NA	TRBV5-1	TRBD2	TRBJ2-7	TGCGCCAGCAGCTTGGAGCTAGCGGGCACCTACGAGCAGTACTTC	CASSLELAGTYEQYF
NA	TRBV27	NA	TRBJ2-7	TGTGCCAGCAGTTTAACCCCTTTGGTCCTCGAGCAGTACTTC	CASSLTPLVLEQYF
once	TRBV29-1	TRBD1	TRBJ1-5	TGCAGCGTTGAGAGACAGGGGTCTCAGCCCCAGCATTTT	CSVERQGSQPQHF
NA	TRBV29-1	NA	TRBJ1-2	TGCAGCGTTGGACAGGCTAACTATGGCTACACCTTC	CSVGQANYGYTF
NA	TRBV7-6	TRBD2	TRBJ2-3	TGTGCCAGCAGCAGCCTAGCGGGAGTCTCCACAGATACGCAGTATTTT	CASSSLAGVSTDTQYF
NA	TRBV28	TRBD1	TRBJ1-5	TGTGCCAGCAGTCTCGGACAGGGTTATCAGCCCCAGCATTTT	CASSLGQGYQPQHF
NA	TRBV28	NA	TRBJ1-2	TGTGCCAGCAGTTTATTAGGGCGCTATGGCTACACCTTC	CASSLLGRYGYTF
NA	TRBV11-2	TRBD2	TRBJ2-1	TGTGCCAGCAGTTTAACAGCGGGAGGGAACAATGAGCAGTTCTTC	CASSLTAGGNNEQFF
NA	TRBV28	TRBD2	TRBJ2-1	TGTGCCAGCAGAAGGCTAGCGGGAGTCACTGAGCAGTTCTTC	CASRRLAGVTEQFF
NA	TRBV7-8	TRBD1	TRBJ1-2	TGTGCCAGCAGTTCACACTGGACAGGAGGCTACACCTTC	CASSSHWTGGYTF
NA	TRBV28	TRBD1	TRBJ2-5	TGTGCCAGCAGTTTCCAGACAGGGGGACAAGAGACCCAGTACTTC	CASSFQTGGQETQYF
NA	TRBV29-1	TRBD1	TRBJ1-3	TGCAGCGTTGCATACGGGACAGGCTCTGGAAACACCATATATTTT	CSVAYGTGSGNTIYF